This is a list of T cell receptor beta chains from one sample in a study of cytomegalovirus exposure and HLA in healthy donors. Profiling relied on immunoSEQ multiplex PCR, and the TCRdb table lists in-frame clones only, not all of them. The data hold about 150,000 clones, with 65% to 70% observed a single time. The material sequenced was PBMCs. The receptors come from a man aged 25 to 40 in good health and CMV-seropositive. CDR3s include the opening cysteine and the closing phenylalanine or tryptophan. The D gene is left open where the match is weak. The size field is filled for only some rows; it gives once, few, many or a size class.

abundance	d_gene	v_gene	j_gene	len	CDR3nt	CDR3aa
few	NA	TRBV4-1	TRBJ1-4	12	TGCGCCAGCAGTCGGGGGGGTGAAAAACTGTTTTTT	CASSRGGEKLFF
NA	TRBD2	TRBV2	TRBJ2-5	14	TGTGCCTCAGCCCTGACTAGCGGGAGGGAGACCCAGTACTTC	CASALTSGRETQYF
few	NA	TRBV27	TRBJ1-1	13	TGTGCCAGCAGTTTACGGCCAGCGACTGAAGCTTTCTTT	CASSLRPATEAFF
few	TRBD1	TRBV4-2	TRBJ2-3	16	TGTGCCAGCAGCCAAGATCTTGGACAGGGGGCAGATACGCAGTATTTT	CASSQDLGQGADTQYF
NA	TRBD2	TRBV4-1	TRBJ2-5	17	TGCGCCAGCAGCCAAGATAGGGGACTAGCGGGACAAGAGACCCAGTACTTC	CASSQDRGLAGQETQYF
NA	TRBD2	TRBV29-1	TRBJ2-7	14	TGCAGCGTGCGGGAACTAGCGGGGGCCTACGAGCAGTACTTC	CSVRELAGAYEQYF
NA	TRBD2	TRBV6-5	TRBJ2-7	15	TGTGCCAGCACCGACACTAGCGGGAGAGGGAACGAGCAGTACTTC	CASTDTSGRGNEQYF
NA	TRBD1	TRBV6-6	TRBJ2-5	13	TGTGCCAGCAGTCAACAGGGGGCAGAGACCCAGTACTTC	CASSQQGAETQYF
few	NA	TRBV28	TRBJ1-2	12	TGTGCCAGCAGTCTAGGGGCTTATGGCTACACCTTC	CASSLGAYGYTF
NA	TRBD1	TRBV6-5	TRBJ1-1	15	TGTGCCAGCAGCCTCCGACAGGGACCAAACACTGAAGCTTTCTTT	CASSLRQGPNTEAFF
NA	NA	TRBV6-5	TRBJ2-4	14	TGTGCCAGCAGCCTACAGGGTGGTAAAAACATTCAGTACTTC	CASSLQGGKNIQYF
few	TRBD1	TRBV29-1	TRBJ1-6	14	TGCAGCGCTCCGGGACAGGGTCATAATTCACCCCTCCACTTT	CSAPGQGHNSPLHF
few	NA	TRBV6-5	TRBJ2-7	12	TGTGCCAGCAGAAGCGGTGCCTACGAGCAGTACTTC	CASRSGAYEQYF
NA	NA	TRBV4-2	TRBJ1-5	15	TGTGCCAGCAGCCAAGCTGCAGGGTTCAATCAGCCCCAGCATTTT	CASSQAAGFNQPQHF
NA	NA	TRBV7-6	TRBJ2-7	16	TGTGCCAGCAGCCGAGCGGGCGGGGGGACAGGGAACGAGCAGTACTTC	CASSRAGGGTGNEQYF
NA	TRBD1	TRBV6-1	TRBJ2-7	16	TGTGCCAGCAGTGAAGCGGGGGGACAGGTTCTCGACGAGCAGTACTTC	CASSEAGGQVLDEQYF
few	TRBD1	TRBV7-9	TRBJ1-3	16	TGTGCCAGCTCTCACCAGACAGGGACACCCGGAAACACCATATATTTT	CASSHQTGTPGNTIYF
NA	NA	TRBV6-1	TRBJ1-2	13	TGTGCCAGCACGGTTAGGGGGAACTATGGCTACACCTTC	CASTVRGNYGYTF
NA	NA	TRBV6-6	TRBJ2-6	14	TGTGCCCACCGGGCGGGGTCTGGGGCCAACGTCCTGACTTTC	CAHRAGSGANVLTF
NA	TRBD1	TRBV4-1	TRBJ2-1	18	TGCGCCAGCAGCCTGAACCCACGACAGGGTGCCTCCTACAATGAGCAGTTCTTC	CASSLNPRQGASYNEQFF
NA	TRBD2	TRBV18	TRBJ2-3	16	TGTGCCAGTTCATCAGCACAGCGGGACCTCACCGATACGCAGTATTTT	CASSSAQRDLTDTQYF
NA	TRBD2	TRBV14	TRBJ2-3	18	TGTGCCAGCAGCCACCATGGGGTTGGACTAGTGTACACAGATACGCAGTATTTT	CASSHHGVGLVYTDTQYF
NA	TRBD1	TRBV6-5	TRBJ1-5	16	TGTGCCAGCAGTTTAACAGGGGGCGCGGTTGGTCAGCCCCAGCATTTT	CASSLTGGAVGQPQHF
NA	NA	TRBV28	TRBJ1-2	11	TGTGCCAGCGCAGCTAACTATGGCTACACCTTC	CASAANYGYTF
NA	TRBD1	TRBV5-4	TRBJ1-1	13	TGTGCCAGCCAGGGACAGGGAAAGACTGAAGCTTTCTTT	CASQGQGKTEAFF
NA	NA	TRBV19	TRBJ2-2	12	TGTGCCAGTAGGAGGGACACCGGGGAGCTGTTTTTT	CASRRDTGELFF
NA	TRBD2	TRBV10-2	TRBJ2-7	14	TGCGCCAGCAGTGAGCCTAGCGGGTCCTACGAGCAGTACTTC	CASSEPSGSYEQYF
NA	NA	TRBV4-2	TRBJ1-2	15	TGTGCCAGCAGCGCAAGGGACACCTCTAGCTATGGCTACACCTTC	CASSARDTSSYGYTF
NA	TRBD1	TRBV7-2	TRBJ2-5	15	TGTGCCAGCAGTTACAGGGGCGTGGGGCAAGAGACCCAGTACTTC	CASSYRGVGQETQYF
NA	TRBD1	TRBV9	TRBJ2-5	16	TGTGCCAGCAGCCGCGGGACAGGGGAATTCCAAGAGACCCAGTACTTC	CASSRGTGEFQETQYF
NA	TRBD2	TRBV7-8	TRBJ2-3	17	TGTGCCAGCAGCTTAGACACTAGCGGGAGACCCTCAGATACGCAGTATTTT	CASSLDTSGRPSDTQYF
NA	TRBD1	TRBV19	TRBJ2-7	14	TGTGCCAGTAGCTTTCCGGGACAGGGTTCCGAGCAGTACTTC	CASSFPGQGSEQYF
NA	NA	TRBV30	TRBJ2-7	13	TGTGCCTGGAGTGGGGAGTCGTTTTCCGAGCAGTACTTC	CAWSGESFSEQYF
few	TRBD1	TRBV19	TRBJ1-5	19	TGTGCCAGTAGTACCAAGGGGTTATGGTCCAGGGGGGACAATCAGCCCCAGCATTTT	CASSTKGLWSRGDNQPQHF
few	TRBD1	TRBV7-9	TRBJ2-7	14	TGTGCCAGCAGCACGGACAGGGTTTCCTACGAGCAGTACTTC	CASSTDRVSYEQYF
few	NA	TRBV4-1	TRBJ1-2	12	TGCGCCAGCAGCCAAGAACAGGGCGGCTACACCTTC	CASSQEQGGYTF
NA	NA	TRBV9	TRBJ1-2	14	TGTGCCAGCAGCGCGGAGGACAGTAACTATGGCTACACCTTC	CASSAEDSNYGYTF
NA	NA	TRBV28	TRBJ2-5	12	TGTGCCAGCAGCGTGGGCGTAGAGACCCAGTACTTC	CASSVGVETQYF
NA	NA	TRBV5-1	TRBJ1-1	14	TGCGCCAGCAGCTTACAGCCGACGAACACTGAAGCTTTCTTT	CASSLQPTNTEAFF
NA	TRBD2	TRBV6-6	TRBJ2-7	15	TGTGCCAGCAGTTACATTCTAGCGGGAGAGTACGAGCAGTACTTC	CASSYILAGEYEQYF
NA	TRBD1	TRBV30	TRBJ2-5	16	TGTGCCTGGAGTACGATGAGGGGGCGGATTGTGGAGACCCAGTACTTC	CAWSTMRGRIVETQYF
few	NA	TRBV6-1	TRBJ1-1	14	TGTGCCAGCAGTATTTCTAAAGCTGGCACTGAAGCTTTCTTT	CASSISKAGTEAFF
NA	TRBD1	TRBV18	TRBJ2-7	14	TGTGCCAGCTCAGCCGCCGGACAGGGTTACGAGCAGTACTTC	CASSAAGQGYEQYF
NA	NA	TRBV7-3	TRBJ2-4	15	TGTGCCAGCAGCCCAGGGGCAGGGGCTAAAAACATTCAGTACTTC	CASSPGAGAKNIQYF
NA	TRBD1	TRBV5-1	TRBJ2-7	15	TGCGCCAGCAGCTGGCCCGGGACAGGGTTTTACGAGCAGTACTTC	CASSWPGTGFYEQYF
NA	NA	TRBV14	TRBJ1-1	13	TGTGCCAGCAGCCCCACAGGGCGAGTAGGTGCTTTCTTT	CASSPTGRVGAFF
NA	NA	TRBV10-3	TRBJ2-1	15	TGTGCCATCAGTGAGGGGCGAATTATGTTCGATGAGCAGTTCTTC	CAISEGRIMFDEQFF
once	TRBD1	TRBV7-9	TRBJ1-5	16	TGTTCCAGCAGCAGCACAGGGGGCGCGGGCAATCAGCCCCAGCATTTT	CSSSSTGGAGNQPQHF